This T cell receptor (beta chain) stems from a study of identical twins. Germline V gene data show CDR1 as SEHNR and CDR2 as FQNEAQ (reference sequence). Trimming removed 3 bases at V and 6 bases at J, with 19 bases between. The CDR3 is 16 amino acids. TCRdb ran MiXCR on the 5' RACE reads and lists one entry per CDR3 protein. Among a few hundred thousand distinct CDR3 sequences listed, approximately 10% were seen once. Concerning this clonotype itself: Its specificity is unknown. Just one base apart from a much larger clone, this may be a read error.

General observations from the study: Memory repertoires showed no such pattern, whereas abundant cord blood beta clonotypes carried fewer insertions. Twin-shared out-of-frame alpha sequences were enriched for low generation probability.

Sequences were obtained from naive T cells sorted from blood. V gene TRBV7-9 combines with J gene TRBJ2-3; maybe TRBD2 (6 bases). This sequence originates from a woman in her fifties or sixties in good health. CDR3: CASSFWRESEGDTQYF. The CDR3 DNA sequence: TGTGCCAGCAGCTTCTGGCGGGAATCGGAAGGGGATACGCAGTATTTT.